Listed here are 3 T cell receptor beta chains from one sample, sequenced in a study of OX40 agonist ivuxolimab in advanced cancers. TCRdb's copy holds only in-frame clones and misses some; the assay was immunoSEQ multiplex PCR. Here the sample spans about 17,000 clones, roughly four fifths being singletons. This material consisted of CD4+ or CD8+ T cells sorted from blood, taken in a trial of the OX40 agonist ivuxolimab. These receptors came from an adult with an advanced solid tumor such as melanoma, head and neck, liver or kidney cancer.

The gene calls are TRBV19 and TRBJ1-3, with D unclear. Trimming pared 8 bases from V and 0 bases from J, leaving 11 bases between. Germline loops: CDR1 LNHDA, CDR2 SQIVND (reference sequence). The CDR3 is made up of 14 amino acids. The CDR3 region has the DNA TGTGCCAGTGTGGACCGGAGCTCTGGAAACACCATATATTTT. Its translation: CASVDRSSGNTIYF.

The gene calls are TRBV6-4 and TRBJ2-1; tentative D call: TRBD2 (6 bases). Per the germline V gene, CDR1 is MRHNA and CDR2 is SNTAGT. This CDR3 region has 13 residues. V dropped 5 bases and J dropped 8 bases, with 13 bases sitting between them. The CDR3 DNA is TGTGCCAGCAGTCACGGGAGTTGGTATGAGCAGTTCTTC. It is translated as CASSHGSWYEQFF.

The chain combines TRBV19 with TRBJ1-1, with D possibly TRBD1 on 5 matching bases. V dropped 3 bases and J dropped 5 bases, with 10 bases sitting between them. CDR1 and CDR2 (germline): LNHDA, SQIVND (reference sequence). The CDR3 runs to 13 residues. The CDR3, as DNA: TGTGCCAGTAGTATTGGGTGGGGGACTGAAGCTTTCTTT. This gives the protein CASSIGWGTEAFF.